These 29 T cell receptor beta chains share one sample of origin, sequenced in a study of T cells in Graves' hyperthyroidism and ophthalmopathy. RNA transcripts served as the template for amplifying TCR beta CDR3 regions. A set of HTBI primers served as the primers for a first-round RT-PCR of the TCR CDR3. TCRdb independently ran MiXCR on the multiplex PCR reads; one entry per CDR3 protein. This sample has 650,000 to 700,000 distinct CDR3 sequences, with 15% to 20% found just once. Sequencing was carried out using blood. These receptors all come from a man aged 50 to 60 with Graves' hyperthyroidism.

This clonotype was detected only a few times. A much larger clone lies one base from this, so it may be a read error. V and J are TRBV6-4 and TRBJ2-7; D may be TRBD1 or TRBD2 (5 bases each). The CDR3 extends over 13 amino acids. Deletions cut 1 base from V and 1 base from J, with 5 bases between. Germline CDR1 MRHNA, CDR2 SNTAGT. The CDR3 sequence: CASSDWGSYEQYF. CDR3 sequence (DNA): TGTGCCAGCAGTGACTGGGGGTCCTACGAGCAGTACTTC.

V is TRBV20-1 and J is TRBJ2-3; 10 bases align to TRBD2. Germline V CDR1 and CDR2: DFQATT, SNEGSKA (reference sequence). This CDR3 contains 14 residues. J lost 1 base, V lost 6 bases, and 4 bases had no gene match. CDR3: CSALAGEGTDTQYF. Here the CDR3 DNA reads TGCAGTGCCCTAGCGGGAGAGGGCACAGATACGCAGTATTTT.

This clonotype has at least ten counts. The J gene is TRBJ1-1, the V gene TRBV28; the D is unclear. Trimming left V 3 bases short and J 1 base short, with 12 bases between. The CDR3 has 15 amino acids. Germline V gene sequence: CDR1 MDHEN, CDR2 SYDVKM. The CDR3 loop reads CASSFRAGQNTEAFF. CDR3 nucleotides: TGTGCCAGCAGTTTTCGGGCAGGCCAGAACACTGAAGCTTTCTTT.

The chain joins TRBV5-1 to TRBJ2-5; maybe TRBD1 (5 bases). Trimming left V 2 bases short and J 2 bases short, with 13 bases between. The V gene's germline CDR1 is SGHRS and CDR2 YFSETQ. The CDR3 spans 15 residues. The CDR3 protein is CASSFQGMGQETQYF. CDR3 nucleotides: TGCGCCAGCAGCTTCCAGGGAATGGGTCAAGAGACCCAGTACTTC.

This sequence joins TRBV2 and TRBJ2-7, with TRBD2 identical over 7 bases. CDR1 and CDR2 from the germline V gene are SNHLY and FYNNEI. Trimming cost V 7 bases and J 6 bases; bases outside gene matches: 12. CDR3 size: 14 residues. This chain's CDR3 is CASKGLAGEGEQYF. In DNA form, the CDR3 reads TGTGCCAGCAAGGGGTTGGCGGGAGAGGGCGAGCAGTACTTC.

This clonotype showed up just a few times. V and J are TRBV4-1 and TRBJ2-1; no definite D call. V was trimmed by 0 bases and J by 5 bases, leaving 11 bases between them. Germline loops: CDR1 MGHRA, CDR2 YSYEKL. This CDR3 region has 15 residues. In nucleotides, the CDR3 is TGCGCCAGCAGCCAAGATTCCCGCAACAACAATGAGCAGTTCTTC. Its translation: CASSQDSRNNNEQFF.

For the CDR3, the DNA is TGCGCCAGCAGCCAAGTTAACGGGGAGCTAGCGGGAGGTCGACTCACAGATACGCAGTATTTT. It is translated as CASSQVNGELAGGRLTDTQYF. V is TRBV4-1 and J is TRBJ2-3; 11 bases align to TRBD2. Trimming at V came to 1 base and at J to 2 bases, leaving 17 bases not matched to a gene. The length of the CDR3 is 21 residues. Germline V gene data show CDR1 as MGHRA and CDR2 as YSYEKL.

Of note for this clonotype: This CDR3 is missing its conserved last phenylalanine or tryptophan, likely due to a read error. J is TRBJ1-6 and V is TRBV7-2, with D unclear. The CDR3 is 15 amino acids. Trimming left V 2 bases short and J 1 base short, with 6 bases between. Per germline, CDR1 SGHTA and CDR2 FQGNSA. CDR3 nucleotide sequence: TGTGCCAGCAGCTTAACGCGTTCCTATAATTCACCCCTCCACGTT. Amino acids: CASSLTRSYNSPLHV.

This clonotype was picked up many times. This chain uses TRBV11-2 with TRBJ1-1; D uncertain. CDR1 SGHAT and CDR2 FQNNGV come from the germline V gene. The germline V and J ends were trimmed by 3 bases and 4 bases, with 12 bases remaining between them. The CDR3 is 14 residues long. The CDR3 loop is CASSFAGVGTEAFF. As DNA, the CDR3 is TGTGCCAGCAGCTTCGCCGGAGTGGGCACTGAAGCTTTCTTT.

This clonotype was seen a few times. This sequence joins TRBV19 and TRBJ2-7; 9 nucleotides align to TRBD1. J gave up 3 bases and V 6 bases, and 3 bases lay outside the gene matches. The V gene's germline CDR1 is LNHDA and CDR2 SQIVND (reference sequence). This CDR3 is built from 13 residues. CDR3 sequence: CASRADRGYEQYF. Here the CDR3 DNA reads TGTGCCAGTAGGGCGGACAGGGGCTACGAGCAGTACTTC.

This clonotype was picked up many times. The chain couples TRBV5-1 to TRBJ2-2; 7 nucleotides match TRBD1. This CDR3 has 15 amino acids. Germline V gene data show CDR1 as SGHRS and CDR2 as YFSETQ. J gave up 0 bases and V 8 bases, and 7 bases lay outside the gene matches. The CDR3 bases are TGCGCCAGTGTAGAGGGACAGACGAACACCGGGGAGCTGTTTTTT. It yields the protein CASVEGQTNTGELFF.

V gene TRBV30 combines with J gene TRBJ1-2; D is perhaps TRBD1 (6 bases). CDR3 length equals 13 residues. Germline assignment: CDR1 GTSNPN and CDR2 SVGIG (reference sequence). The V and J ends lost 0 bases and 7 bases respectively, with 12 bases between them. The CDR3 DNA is TGTGCCTGGAGTGTACTCACAGGGACTGGCTACACCTTC. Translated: CAWSVLTGTGYTF.

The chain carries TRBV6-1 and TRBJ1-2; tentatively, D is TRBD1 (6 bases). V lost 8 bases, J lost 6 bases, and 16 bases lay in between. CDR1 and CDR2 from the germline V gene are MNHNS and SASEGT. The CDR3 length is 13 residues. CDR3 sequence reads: CASGGGVSNGYTF. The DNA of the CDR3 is TGTGCCAGCGGTGGGGGCGTTTCGAATGGCTACACCTTC.

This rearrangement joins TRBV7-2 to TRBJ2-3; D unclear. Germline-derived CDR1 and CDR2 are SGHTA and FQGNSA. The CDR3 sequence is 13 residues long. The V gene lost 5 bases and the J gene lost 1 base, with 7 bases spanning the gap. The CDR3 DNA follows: TGTGCCAGCAGCAAGACCCGCACAGATACGCAGTATTTT. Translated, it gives CASSKTRTDTQYF.

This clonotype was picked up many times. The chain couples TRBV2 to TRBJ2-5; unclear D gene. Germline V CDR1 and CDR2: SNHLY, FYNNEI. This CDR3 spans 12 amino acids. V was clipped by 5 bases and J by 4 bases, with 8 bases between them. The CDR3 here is CASSKELETQYF. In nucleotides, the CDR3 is TGTGCCAGCAGTAAAGAGTTAGAGACCCAGTACTTC. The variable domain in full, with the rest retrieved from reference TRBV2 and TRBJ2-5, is EPEVTQTPSHQVTQMGQEVILRCVPISNHLYFYWYRQILGQKVEFLVSFYNNEISEKSEIFDDQFSVERPDGSNFTLKIRSTKLEDSAMYFCASSKELETQYFGPGTRLLVL.

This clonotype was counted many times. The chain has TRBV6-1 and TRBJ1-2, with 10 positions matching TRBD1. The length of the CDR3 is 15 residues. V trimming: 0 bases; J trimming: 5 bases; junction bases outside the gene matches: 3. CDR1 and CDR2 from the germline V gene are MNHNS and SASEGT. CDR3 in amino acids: CASSEALGQGYGYTF. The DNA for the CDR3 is TGTGCCAGCAGTGAAGCATTGGGACAGGGGTATGGCTACACCTTC.

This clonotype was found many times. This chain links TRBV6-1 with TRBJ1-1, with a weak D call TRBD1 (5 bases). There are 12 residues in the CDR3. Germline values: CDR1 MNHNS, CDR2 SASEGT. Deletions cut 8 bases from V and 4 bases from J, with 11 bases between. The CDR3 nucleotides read TGTGCCAGCGGGAAGGGGCTCACTGAAGCTTTCTTT. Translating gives CASGKGLTEAFF.

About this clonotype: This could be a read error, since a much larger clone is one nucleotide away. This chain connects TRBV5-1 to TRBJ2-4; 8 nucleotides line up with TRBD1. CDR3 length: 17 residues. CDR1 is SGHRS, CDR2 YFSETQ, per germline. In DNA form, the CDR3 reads TGCGCCAGCAGCTTGACCGTACAGGGGGGCTTCCAAAACATTCAGTGCTTC. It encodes CASSLTVQGGFQNIQCF.

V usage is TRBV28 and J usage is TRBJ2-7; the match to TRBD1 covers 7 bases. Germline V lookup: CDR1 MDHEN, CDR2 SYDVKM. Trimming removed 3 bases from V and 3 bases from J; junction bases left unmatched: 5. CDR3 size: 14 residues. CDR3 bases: TGTGCCAGCAGTTTCTTTGACAGGGACTACGAGCAGTACTTC. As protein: CASSFFDRDYEQYF.

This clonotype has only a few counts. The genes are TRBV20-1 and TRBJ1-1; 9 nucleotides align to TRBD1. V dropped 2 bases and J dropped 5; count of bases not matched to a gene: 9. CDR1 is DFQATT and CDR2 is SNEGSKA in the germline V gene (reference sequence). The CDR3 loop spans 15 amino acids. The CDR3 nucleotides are TGCAGTGCTAGAAACACAGGGGGCGCGGGTACTGAAGCTTTCTTT. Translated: CSARNTGGAGTEAFF.

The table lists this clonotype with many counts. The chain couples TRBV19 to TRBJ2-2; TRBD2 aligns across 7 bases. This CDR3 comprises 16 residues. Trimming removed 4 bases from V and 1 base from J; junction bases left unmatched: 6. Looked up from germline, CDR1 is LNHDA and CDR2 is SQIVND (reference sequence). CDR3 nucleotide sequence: TGTGCCAGTAGTAGTATATCGGGGGGGAACACCGGGGAGCTGTTTTTT. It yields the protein CASSSISGGNTGELFF.

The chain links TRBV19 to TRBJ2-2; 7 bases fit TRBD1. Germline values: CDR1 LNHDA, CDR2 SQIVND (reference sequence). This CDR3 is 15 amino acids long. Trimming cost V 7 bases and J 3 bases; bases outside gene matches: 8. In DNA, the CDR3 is TGTGCCAGTACCTCCGGACAGGTTTACACCGGGGAGCTGTTTTTT. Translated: CASTSGQVYTGELFF.

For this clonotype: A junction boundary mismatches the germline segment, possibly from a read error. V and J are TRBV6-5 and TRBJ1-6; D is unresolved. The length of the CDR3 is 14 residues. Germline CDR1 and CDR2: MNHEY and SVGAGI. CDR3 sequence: CASSYEGRNSPPHF. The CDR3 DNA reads TGTGCCAGCAGTTACGAAGGCAGAAATTCACCCCCCCACTTT.

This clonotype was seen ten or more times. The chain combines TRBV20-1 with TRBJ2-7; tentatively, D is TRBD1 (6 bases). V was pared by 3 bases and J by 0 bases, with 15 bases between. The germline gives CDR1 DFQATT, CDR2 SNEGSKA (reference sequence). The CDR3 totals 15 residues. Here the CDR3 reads CSASPGHPSSYEQYF. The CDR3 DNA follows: TGCAGTGCTAGCCCGGGACATCCGAGCTCCTACGAGCAGTACTTC.

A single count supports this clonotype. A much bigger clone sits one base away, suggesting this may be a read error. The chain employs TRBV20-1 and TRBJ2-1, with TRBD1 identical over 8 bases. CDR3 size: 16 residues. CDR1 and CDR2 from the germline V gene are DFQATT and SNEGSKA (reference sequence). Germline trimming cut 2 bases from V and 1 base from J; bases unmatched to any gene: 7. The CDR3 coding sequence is TGCAGTGCTAGAATCCGGGACAGGAGTTCCTACAATGAGCAGTTCTTC. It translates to CSARIRDRSSYNEQFF.

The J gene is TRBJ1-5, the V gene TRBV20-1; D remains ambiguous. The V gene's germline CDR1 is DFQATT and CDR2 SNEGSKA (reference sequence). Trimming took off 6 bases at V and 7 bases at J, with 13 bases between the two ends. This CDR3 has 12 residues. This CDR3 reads CSAQAGSQPQHF. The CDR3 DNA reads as TGCAGTGCCCAGGCGGGGAGCCAGCCCCAGCATTTT.

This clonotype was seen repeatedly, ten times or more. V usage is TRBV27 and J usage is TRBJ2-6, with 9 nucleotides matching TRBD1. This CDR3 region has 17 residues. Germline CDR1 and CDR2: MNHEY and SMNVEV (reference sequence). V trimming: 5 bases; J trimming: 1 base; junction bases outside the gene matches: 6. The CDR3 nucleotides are TGTGCCAGCAGTCCAGGGACAGGGAGGTCTGGGGCCAACGTCCTGACTTTC. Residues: CASSPGTGRSGANVLTF.

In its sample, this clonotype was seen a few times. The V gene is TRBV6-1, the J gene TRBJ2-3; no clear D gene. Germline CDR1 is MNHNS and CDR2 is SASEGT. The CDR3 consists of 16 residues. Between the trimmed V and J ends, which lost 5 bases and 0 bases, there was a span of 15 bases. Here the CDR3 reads CASSTPGSASTDTQYF. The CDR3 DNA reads TGTGCCAGCAGTACCCCTGGGTCGGCCAGCACAGATACGCAGTATTTT.

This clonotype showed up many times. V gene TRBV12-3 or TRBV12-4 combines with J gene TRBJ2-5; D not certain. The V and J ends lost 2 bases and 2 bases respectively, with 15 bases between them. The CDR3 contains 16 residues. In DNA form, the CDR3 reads TGTGCCAGCAGTTTATCCATGCGGCCGATTCAAGAGACCCAGTACTTC. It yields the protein CASSLSMRPIQETQYF.